This T cell receptor (beta chain) was sequenced in a study of blood T cells in healthy people across ages. This clonotype has more than one count but fewer than ten. The study isolated at least 7 million PBMCs from each sample. Next came a second PCR, run for about 7 to 12 cycles, which used a sample-barcoded 5' primer along with a J-beta primer mix. One entry per CDR3 protein, called by TCRdb with MiXCR from the 5' RACE reads. The table has some 690,000 distinct CDR3 sequences, over 20% seen once; the top ten hold roughly 22%. J gave up 5 bases and V 4 bases, and 6 bases lay outside the gene matches. This CDR3 spans 15 amino acids. Per germline, CDR1 SGHRS and CDR2 YFSETQ.

This sequence joins TRBV5-1 and TRBJ1-6, with TRBD1 matching over 7 bases. Specimen: blood. This sequence originates from a man between 65 and 85 years old in good health. CDR3 DNA: TGCGCCAGCAGCCTGGGAGGGGGCAATAATTCACCCCTCCACTTT. Its protein product is CASSLGGGNNSPLHF.